Listed below are T cell receptor beta chains from one sample, sequenced in a study of T cell responses to AZD1222 COVID-19 vaccine. Profiling relied on immunoSEQ multiplex PCR, and the TCRdb table lists in-frame clones only, not all of them. Among about 150,000 clones, about 89% were seen once, and the ten largest hold roughly 3.8%. The sequencing here drew on peripheral blood, taken 28 days after the second AZD1222 dose. These TCRs come from an adult who received the AZD1222 COVID-19 vaccine. Both conserved end residues are part of each CDR3. Each record gives: clone size, V gene, J gene, D gene, CDR3 DNA, CDR3 protein. D genes are given only for firm matches. The listing skips clone size in some rows; elsewhere it reads once, few, many or a size class.

clone_size: once
v_call: TRBV2
j_call: TRBJ1-6
d_call: -
cdr3_nt: TGTGCCAGCAGTGAAGAACGGATTAATTCACCCCTCCACTTT
cdr3_aa: CASSEERINSPLHF

clone_size: -
v_call: TRBV4-1
j_call: TRBJ2-3
d_call: -
cdr3_nt: TGCGCCAGCAGCCAAGTGGGGGTTCCCGTTTCTAGCACAGATACGCAGTATTTT
cdr3_aa: CASSQVGVPVSSTDTQYF

clone_size: -
v_call: TRBV7-9
j_call: TRBJ1-3
d_call: -
cdr3_nt: TGTGCCAGCAGCCCCGACACTTTAAACACCATATATTTT
cdr3_aa: CASSPDTLNTIYF

clone_size: -
v_call: TRBV10-3
j_call: TRBJ1-5
d_call: -
cdr3_nt: TGTGCCATCAGTGATTTTTTGGGTCTGAGCAATCAGCCCCAGCATTTT
cdr3_aa: CAISDFLGLSNQPQHF

clone_size: -
v_call: TRBV7-3
j_call: TRBJ1-2
d_call: TRBD1
cdr3_nt: TGTGCCAGCAGCTTAATAGGGGGACAGGGCTATGGCTACACCTTC
cdr3_aa: CASSLIGGQGYGYTF

clone_size: -
v_call: TRBV20-1
j_call: TRBJ1-1
d_call: -
cdr3_nt: TGCAGTGCTAGAGTAGTAGGGAAAGCTTTCTTT
cdr3_aa: CSARVVGKAFF

clone_size: -
v_call: TRBV9
j_call: TRBJ1-2
d_call: -
cdr3_nt: TGTGCCAGCAGCGTAGAGGCAGGGAGGGTTAATGGCTACACCTTC
cdr3_aa: CASSVEAGRVNGYTF

clone_size: -
v_call: TRBV6-5
j_call: TRBJ1-5
d_call: -
cdr3_nt: TGTGCCAGCAGACCCCTGGACAGTTTCAATCAGCCCCAGCATTTT
cdr3_aa: CASRPLDSFNQPQHF

clone_size: -
v_call: TRBV18
j_call: TRBJ2-1
d_call: TRBD2
cdr3_nt: TGTGCCAGCTCACCACCCCTAGCGGGGGGGCATGAGCAGTTCTTC
cdr3_aa: CASSPPLAGGHEQFF

clone_size: few
v_call: TRBV7-8
j_call: TRBJ2-2
d_call: -
cdr3_nt: TGTGCCAGCAGCTTAAAGCGGAACACCGGGGAGCTGTTTTTT
cdr3_aa: CASSLKRNTGELFF

clone_size: -
v_call: TRBV5-1
j_call: TRBJ1-1
d_call: TRBD1
cdr3_nt: TGCGCCAGCAGCACGCAGGGGGCGACTGAAGCTTTCTTT
cdr3_aa: CASSTQGATEAFF

clone_size: once
v_call: TRBV5-1
j_call: TRBJ1-2
d_call: TRBD1
cdr3_nt: TGCGCCAGCAGCCACAGGACAGGCTATGGCTACACCTTC
cdr3_aa: CASSHRTGYGYTF

clone_size: once
v_call: TRBV6-5
j_call: TRBJ2-1
d_call: -
cdr3_nt: TGTGCCAGCAGTTACTTGGAATCCTCCTACAATGAGCAGTTCTTC
cdr3_aa: CASSYLESSYNEQFF

clone_size: -
v_call: TRBV7-8
j_call: TRBJ2-7
d_call: -
cdr3_nt: TGTGCCAGCAGCTTAATAACTCGCTCCTACGAGCAGTACTTC
cdr3_aa: CASSLITRSYEQYF

clone_size: few
v_call: TRBV6-2/TRBV6-3
j_call: TRBJ2-1
d_call: TRBD2
cdr3_nt: TGTGCCAGCAGTTACTCCGGACTAGCGGGAGTGTACAATGAGCAGTTCTTC
cdr3_aa: CASSYSGLAGVYNEQFF

clone_size: -
v_call: TRBV7-2
j_call: TRBJ1-4
d_call: -
cdr3_nt: TGTGCCAGCAGTAACAACCAGGCTGCCCCCGTTTTT
cdr3_aa: CASSNNQAAPVF

clone_size: once
v_call: TRBV7-8
j_call: TRBJ2-5
d_call: -
cdr3_nt: TGTGCCAGCAGCCTCCAAGAGACCCAGTACTTC
cdr3_aa: CASSLQETQYF

clone_size: -
v_call: TRBV5-4
j_call: TRBJ2-7
d_call: -
cdr3_nt: TGTGCCAGCAGCGCCGACATCGGCTCCTACGAGCAGTACTTC
cdr3_aa: CASSADIGSYEQYF

clone_size: -
v_call: TRBV5-1
j_call: TRBJ2-7
d_call: TRBD2
cdr3_nt: TGCGCCAGCAGCTCGGTAGCGGGGCAGACCTACGAGCAGTACTTC
cdr3_aa: CASSSVAGQTYEQYF

clone_size: -
v_call: TRBV7-2
j_call: TRBJ1-1
d_call: -
cdr3_nt: TGTGCCAGCAGCCCGGGGGTTAGGACCCCCACTGAAGCTTTCTTT
cdr3_aa: CASSPGVRTPTEAFF

clone_size: -
v_call: TRBV5-1
j_call: TRBJ2-1
d_call: -
cdr3_nt: TGCGCCAGCAGCACGGACAGCCCCTACAATGAGCAGTTCTTC
cdr3_aa: CASSTDSPYNEQFF

clone_size: -
v_call: TRBV2
j_call: TRBJ2-5
d_call: -
cdr3_nt: TGTGCCAGCAGTGAAGGGGGCTTTCGCGGGGAGACCCAGTACTTC
cdr3_aa: CASSEGGFRGETQYF

clone_size: -
v_call: TRBV30
j_call: TRBJ1-2
d_call: -
cdr3_nt: TGTGCCTGGAAGCCGGATCCGGGGCCCTATGGCTACACCTTC
cdr3_aa: CAWKPDPGPYGYTF

clone_size: -
v_call: TRBV2
j_call: TRBJ1-1
d_call: TRBD1
cdr3_nt: TGTGCCAGCAGACCGGGACAGCCGAACACTGAAGCTTTCTTT
cdr3_aa: CASRPGQPNTEAFF